This T cell receptor (beta chain) was profiled in a study of identifying expanded T cells in peripheral blood. Study-level results: Two-week clone count variance significantly increased as total template count grew.

Sequenced by immunoSEQ multiplex PCR; TCRdb stores in-frame clones only, minus some. The data contain over 45,000 clones, about 80% of them singletons. Germline V gives CDR1 LNHDA, CDR2 SQIVND (reference sequence). V lost 6 bases and J 5 bases, leaving 21 bases between the germline ends. The CDR3 runs 16 residues. Comments on this clone: No antigen is known for it.

This clonotype was obtained from a person aged 18 to 70 in good health. Sequencing was done on a sample of blood. V usage is TRBV19 and J usage is TRBJ2-3, with D possibly TRBD1 on 5 matching bases. This chain's CDR3 is CASSHPGGKGLDTQYF. DNA for the CDR3: TGTGCCAGTAGCCACCCTGGCGGAAAGGGGCTAGATACGCAGTATTTT.